The clone carrying this T cell receptor (beta chain) was observed many times. This entry belongs to a study of neurological immune-mediated disorders. One entry per CDR3 protein results from TCRdb running MiXCR on the 5' RACE reads. Among roughly 40,000 distinct CDR3 sequences, approximately 2.4% were seen once, and the ten largest hold less than 2.5%. Germline V gene sequence: CDR1 SGHVS, CDR2 FQNEAQ. The CDR3 contains 11 residues. V was cut by 6 bases and J by 8 bases, with 10 bases left in between. The V and J genes are TRBV7-8 and TRBJ1-1; perhaps TRBD1 as D (6 bases). Sequencing was done on a sample of PBMCs. The sequence was obtained from a man in his fifties or sixties with multiple sclerosis. The CDR3 is CASSHRVEAFF. In DNA, the CDR3 is TGTGCCAGCAGTCACAGGGTCGAAGCTTTCTTT.